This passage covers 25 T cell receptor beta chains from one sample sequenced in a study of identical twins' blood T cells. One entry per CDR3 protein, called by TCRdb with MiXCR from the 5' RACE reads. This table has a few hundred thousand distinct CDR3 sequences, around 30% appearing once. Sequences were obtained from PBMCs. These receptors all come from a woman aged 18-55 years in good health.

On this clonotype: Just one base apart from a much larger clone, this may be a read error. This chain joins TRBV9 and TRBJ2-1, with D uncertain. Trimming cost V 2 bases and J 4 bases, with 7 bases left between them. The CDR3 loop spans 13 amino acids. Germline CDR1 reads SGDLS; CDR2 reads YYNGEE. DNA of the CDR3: TGTGCCAGCAGCGTCCACGATTACAATGAGCAGTTCTTC. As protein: CASSVHDYNEQFF.

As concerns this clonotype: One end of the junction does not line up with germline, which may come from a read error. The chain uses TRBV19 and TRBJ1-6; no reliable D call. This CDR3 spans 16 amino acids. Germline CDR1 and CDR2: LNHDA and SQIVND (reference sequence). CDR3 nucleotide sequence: TGTGTCAGTAAGAGAACGATAAGCTCCTATAATTCACCCCTCCACTTT. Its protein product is CVSKRTISSYNSPLHF.

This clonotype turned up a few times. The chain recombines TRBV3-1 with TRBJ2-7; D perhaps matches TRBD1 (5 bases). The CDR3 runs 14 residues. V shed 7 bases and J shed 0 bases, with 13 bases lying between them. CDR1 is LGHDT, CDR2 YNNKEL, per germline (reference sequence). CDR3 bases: TGTGCCAGCAAAGACAGCCGCCGCTCCTACGAGCAGTACTTC. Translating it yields CASKDSRRSYEQYF.

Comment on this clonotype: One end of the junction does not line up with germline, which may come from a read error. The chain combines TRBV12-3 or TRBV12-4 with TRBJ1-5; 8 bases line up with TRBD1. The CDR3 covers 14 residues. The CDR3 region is CASILQGGNQPQHF. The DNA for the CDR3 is TGTGCCAGCATTTTACAGGGGGGAAATCAGCCCCAGCATTTT.

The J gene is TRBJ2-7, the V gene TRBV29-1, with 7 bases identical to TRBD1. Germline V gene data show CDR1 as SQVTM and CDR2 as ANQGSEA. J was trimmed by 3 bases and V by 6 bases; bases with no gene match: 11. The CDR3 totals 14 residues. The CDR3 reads CSVLTRQGLYEQYF. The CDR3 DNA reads TGCAGCGTGCTGACGAGACAGGGCCTCTACGAGCAGTACTTC.

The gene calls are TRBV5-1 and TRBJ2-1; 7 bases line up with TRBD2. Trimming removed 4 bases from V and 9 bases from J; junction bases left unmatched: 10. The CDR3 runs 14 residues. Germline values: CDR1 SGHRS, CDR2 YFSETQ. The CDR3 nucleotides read TGCGCCAGCAGCATGCTAGCGGAGGTGGGTGAGCAGTTCTTC. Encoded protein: CASSMLAEVGEQFF.

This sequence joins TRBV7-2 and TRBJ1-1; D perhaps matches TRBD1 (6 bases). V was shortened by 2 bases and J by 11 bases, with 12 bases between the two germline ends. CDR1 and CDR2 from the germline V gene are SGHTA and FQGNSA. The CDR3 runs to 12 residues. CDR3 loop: CASSLTQGGAFF. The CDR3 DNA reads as TGTGCCAGCAGCTTAACACAGGGTGGGGCTTTCTTT.

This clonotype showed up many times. The CDR3 DNA reads as TGCAGCGTGGGGATACAGGGGCGGATGAACACTGAAGCTTTCTTT. Its protein is CSVGIQGRMNTEAFF. This sequence joins TRBV29-1 and TRBJ1-1; 7 bases are a match to TRBD1. V was clipped by 6 bases and J by 0 bases; unmatched bases: 10. Germline CDR1 and CDR2: SQVTM and ANQGSEA. This CDR3 has 15 amino acids.

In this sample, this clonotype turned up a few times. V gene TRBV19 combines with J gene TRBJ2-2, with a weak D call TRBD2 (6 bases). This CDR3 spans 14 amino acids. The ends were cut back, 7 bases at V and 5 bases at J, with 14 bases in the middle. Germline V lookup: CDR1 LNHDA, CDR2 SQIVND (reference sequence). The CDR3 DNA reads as TGTGCCAGTACCATGGGGCGGGGTACCGGGGAGCTGTTTTTT. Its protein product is CASTMGRGTGELFF. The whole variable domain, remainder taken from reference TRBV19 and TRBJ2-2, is DGGITQSPKYLFRKEGQNVTLSCEQNLNHDAMYWYRQDPGQGLRLIYYSQIVNDFQKGDIAEGYSVSREKKESFPLTVTSAQKNPTAFYLCASTMGRGTGELFFGEGSRLTVL.

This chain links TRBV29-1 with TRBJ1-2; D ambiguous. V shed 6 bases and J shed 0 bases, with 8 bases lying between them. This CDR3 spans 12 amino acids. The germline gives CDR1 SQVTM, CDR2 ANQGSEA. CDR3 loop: CSVNNPNYGYTF. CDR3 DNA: TGCAGCGTGAATAACCCTAACTATGGCTACACCTTC. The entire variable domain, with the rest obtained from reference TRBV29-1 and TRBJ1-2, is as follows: SAVISQKPSRDICQRGTSLTIQCQVDSQVTMMFWYRQQPGQSLTLIATANQGSEATYESGFVIDKFPISRPNLTFSTLTVSNMSPEDSSIYLCSVNNPNYGYTFGSGTRLTVV.

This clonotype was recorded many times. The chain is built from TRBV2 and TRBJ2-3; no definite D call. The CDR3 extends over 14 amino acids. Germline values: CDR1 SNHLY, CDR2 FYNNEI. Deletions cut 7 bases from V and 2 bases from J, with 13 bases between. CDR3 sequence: CASTLVGYTDTQYF. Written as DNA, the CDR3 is TGTGCCAGCACTTTGGTGGGCTACACAGATACGCAGTATTTT.

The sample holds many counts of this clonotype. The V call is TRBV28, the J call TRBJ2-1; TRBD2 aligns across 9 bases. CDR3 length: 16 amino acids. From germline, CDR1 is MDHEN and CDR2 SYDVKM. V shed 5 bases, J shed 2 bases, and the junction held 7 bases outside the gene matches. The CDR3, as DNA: TGTGCCAGCAGTCCAAGACTAGCGGTTCCCTACAATGAGCAGTTCTTC. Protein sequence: CASSPRLAVPYNEQFF.

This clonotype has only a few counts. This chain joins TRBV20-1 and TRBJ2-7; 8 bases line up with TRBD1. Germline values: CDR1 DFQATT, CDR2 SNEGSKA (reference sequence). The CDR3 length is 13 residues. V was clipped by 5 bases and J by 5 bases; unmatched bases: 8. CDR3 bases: TGCAGTGCTCTCTGGACAGGGAACCACGAGCAGTACTTC. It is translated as CSALWTGNHEQYF.

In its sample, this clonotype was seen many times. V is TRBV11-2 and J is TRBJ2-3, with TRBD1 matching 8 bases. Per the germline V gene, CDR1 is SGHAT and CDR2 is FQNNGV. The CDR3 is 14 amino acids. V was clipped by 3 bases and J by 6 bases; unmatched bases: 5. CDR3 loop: CASSLEDRVDTQYF. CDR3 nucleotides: TGTGCCAGCAGCTTGGAGGACAGGGTGGATACGCAGTATTTT.

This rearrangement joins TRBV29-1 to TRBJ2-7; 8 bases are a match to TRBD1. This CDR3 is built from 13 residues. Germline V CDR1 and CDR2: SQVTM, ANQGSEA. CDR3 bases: TGCAGGGACAGGGTTTCCCTCTCCTACGAGCAGTACTTC. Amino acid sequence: CRDRVSLSYEQYF.

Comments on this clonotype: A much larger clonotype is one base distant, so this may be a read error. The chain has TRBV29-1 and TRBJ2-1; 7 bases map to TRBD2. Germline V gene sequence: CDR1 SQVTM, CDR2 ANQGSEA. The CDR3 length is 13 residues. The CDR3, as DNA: TGCAGCGGGAATGGCGGGAGTCGCGGTGAGCAGTCCTTC. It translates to CSGNGGSRGEQSF.

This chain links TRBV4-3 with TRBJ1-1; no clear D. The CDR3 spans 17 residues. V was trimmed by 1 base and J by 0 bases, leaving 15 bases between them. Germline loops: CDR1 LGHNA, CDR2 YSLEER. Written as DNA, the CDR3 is TGCGCCAGCAGCCAAGCGCCGGGCAGAACGATGAACACTGAAGCTTTCTTT. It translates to CASSQAPGRTMNTEAFF.

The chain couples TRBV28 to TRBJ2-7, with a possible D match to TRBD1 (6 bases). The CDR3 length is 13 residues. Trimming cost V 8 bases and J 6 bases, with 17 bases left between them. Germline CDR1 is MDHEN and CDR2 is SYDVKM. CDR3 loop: CASYRDIDSEQYF. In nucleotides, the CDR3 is TGTGCCAGCTACCGGGACATTGATTCCGAGCAGTACTTC.

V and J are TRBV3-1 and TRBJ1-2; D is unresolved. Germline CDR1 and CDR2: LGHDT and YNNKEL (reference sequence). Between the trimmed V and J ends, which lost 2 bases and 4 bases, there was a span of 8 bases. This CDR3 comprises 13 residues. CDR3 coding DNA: TGTGCCAGCAGCCAATTAGAGAGCTATGGCTACACCTTC. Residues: CASSQLESYGYTF.

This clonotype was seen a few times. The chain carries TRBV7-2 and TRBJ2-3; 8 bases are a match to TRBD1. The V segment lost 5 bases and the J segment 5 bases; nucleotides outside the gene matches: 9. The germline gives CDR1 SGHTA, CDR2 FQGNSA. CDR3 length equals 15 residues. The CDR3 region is CASSVRRTGRDTQYF. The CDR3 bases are TGTGCCAGCAGCGTGCGTCGGACAGGGAGAGATACGCAGTATTTT.

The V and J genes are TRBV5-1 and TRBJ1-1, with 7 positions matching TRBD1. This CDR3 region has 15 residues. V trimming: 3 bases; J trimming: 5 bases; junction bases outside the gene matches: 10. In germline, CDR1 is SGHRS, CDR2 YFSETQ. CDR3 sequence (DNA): TGCGCCAGCAGCTGTGACAGGGCTAAAGGGACTGAAGCTTTCTTT. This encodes CASSCDRAKGTEAFF.

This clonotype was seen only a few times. The CDR3 DNA reads TGTGCCAGTAGTACCCGTAGTTTCTATGAGCAGTTCTTC. Protein sequence: CASSTRSFYEQFF. J is TRBJ2-1 and V is TRBV19, with D unclear. CDR1 is LNHDA, CDR2 SQIVND, per germline (reference sequence). Trimming stripped 4 bases from V and 8 bases from J, with 12 bases between. This CDR3 contains 13 residues.

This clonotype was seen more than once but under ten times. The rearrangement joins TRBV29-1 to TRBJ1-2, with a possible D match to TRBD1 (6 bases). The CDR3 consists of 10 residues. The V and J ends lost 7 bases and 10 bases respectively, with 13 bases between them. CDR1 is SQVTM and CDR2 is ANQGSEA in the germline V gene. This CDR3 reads CSAGQGPYTF. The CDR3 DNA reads TGCAGCGCCGGGCAGGGGCCCTACACCTTC.

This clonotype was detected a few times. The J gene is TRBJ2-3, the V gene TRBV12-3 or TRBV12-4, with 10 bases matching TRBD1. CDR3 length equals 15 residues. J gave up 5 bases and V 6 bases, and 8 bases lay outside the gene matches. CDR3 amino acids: CASRERQGAGDTQYF. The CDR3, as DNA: TGTGCCAGCAGGGAAAGACAGGGGGCGGGAGATACGCAGTATTTT.

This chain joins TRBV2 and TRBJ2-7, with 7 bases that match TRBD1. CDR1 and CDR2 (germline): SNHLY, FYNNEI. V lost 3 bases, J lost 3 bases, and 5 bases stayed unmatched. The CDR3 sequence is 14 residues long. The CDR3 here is CASSENRGNYEQYF. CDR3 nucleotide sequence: TGTGCCAGCAGTGAGAACAGGGGAAACTACGAGCAGTACTTC.